Below, 26 T cell receptor beta chains from the same sample are listed, as sequenced in a study of blood T cell repertoires in COVID-19. Repertoires were generated with immunoSEQ multiplex PCR, while TCRdb's copy carries only in-frame clones and drops some. Here the sample spans under 300,000 clones, around 87% being singletons. The specimen sequenced was PBMCs or T cells enriched from blood (not recorded which). Receptors were obtained from a young woman with acute COVID-19.

The chain joins TRBV28 to TRBJ2-3, with TRBD2 matching over 8 bases. The germline V gene encodes CDR1 MDHEN and CDR2 SYDVKM. This CDR3 is built from 15 residues. Trimming cost V 4 bases and J 4 bases; bases outside gene matches: 7. CDR3: CASSSPTSVSDTQYF. The CDR3 DNA reads as TGTGCCAGCAGTTCCCCGACTAGCGTTTCAGATACGCAGTATTTT.

The chain links TRBV27 to TRBJ1-2; D unresolved. Germline CDR1 reads MNHEY; CDR2 reads SMNVEV (reference sequence). CDR3 size: 18 residues. V was pared by 6 bases and J by 3 bases, with 26 bases between. Here the CDR3 reads CASSPRLFSDGGYYGYTF. Here the CDR3 DNA reads TGTGCCAGCAGCCCGCGTTTATTCTCGGACGGAGGATACTATGGCTACACCTTC.

CDR3 in DNA: TGCGCCAGCAGCCAAGATTTACAGGGGGTTTGGGGAGCTTTCTTT. This translates into CASSQDLQGVWGAFF. The V gene is TRBV4-3, the J gene TRBJ1-1, with TRBD1 matching 8 bases. In germline, CDR1 is LGHNA, CDR2 YSLEER. The CDR3 length is 15 residues. After removal of 0 bases from V and 10 bases from J, the junction contained 10 bases not matched to a gene.

Points on this clone: Compared with germline, one end of the junction differs, possibly owing to a read error. The chain recombines TRBV7-7 with TRBJ2-3; TRBD2 is a possible D gene (7 bases). Per germline, CDR1 SSHAT and CDR2 FNYEAQ (reference sequence). CDR3 length: 14 residues. CDR3 DNA sequence: TGTGCTAGCAGCACTGGGGGGGCGGGGAATACGCAGTATTTT. Translated: CASSTGGAGNTQYF.

Only one count was recorded for this clone. The genes are TRBV7-9 and TRBJ1-5; D call uncertain. Trimming removed 2 bases from V and 5 bases from J, with 7 bases in between. Germline CDR1 and CDR2: SEHNR and FQNEAQ (reference sequence). The CDR3 has 13 residues. The CDR3 DNA sequence: TGTGCCAGCAGCTTAAATCAGGATCAGCCCCAGCATTTT. It codes for CASSLNQDQPQHF. The whole variable domain, remainder taken from reference TRBV7-9 and TRBJ1-5, is DTGVSQNPRHKITKRGQNVTFRCDPISEHNRLYWYRQTLGQGPEFLTYFQNEAQLEKSRLLSDRFSAERPKGSFSTLEIQRTEQGDSAMYLCASSLNQDQPQHFGDGTRLSIL.

V is TRBV4-1 and J is TRBJ2-7; a weak D match, TRBD1 (6 bases). The V gene's germline CDR1 is MGHRA and CDR2 YSYEKL. V was pared by 3 bases and J by 2 bases, with 14 bases between. The CDR3 has 15 residues. The CDR3 DNA reads TGCGCCAGCAGCCAGGACAGTTGGCGGGCCTACGAGCAGTACTTC. Its protein product is CASSQDSWRAYEQYF.

The rearrangement links TRBV28 to TRBJ1-2; no firm D call. The germline V and J ends were trimmed by 2 bases and 8 bases, with 9 bases remaining between them. Germline lookup yields CDR1 MDHEN and CDR2 SYDVKM. There are 12 residues in the CDR3. The CDR3 reads CASSLEGLGYTF. DNA of the CDR3: TGTGCCAGCAGTTTAGAGGGTCTAGGCTACACCTTC.

This chain links TRBV6-5 with TRBJ1-4, with D uncertain. CDR3 length: 13 amino acids. Germline lookup yields CDR1 MNHEY and CDR2 SVGAGI. V was trimmed by 6 bases and J by 7 bases, leaving 12 bases between them. The CDR3 here is CASRPRAGEKLFF. CDR3 bases: TGTGCCAGCAGACCGAGAGCGGGTGAAAAACTGTTTTTT.

The chain is built from TRBV6-5 and TRBJ2-3; D call uncertain. V was pared by 0 bases and J by 6 bases, with 10 bases between. This CDR3 is built from 14 residues. The germline V gene has CDR1 MNHEY and CDR2 SVGAGI. The CDR3 region is CASSYSRRMDTQYF. In DNA form, the CDR3 reads TGTGCCAGCAGTTACTCTAGGCGGATGGATACGCAGTATTTT.

The J gene is TRBJ2-7, the V gene TRBV6-5; D is perhaps TRBD2 (6 bases). The CDR3 has 14 amino acids. V gave up 0 bases and J gave up 4 bases, with 10 bases separating them. CDR1 MNHEY and CDR2 SVGAGI come from the germline V gene. The CDR3 loop reads CASSYSGGPYEQYF. Here the CDR3 DNA reads TGTGCCAGCAGTTACTCGGGGGGACCTTACGAGCAGTACTTC.

The chain links TRBV2 to TRBJ1-1, with 11 bases identical to TRBD1. The CDR3 sequence is 14 residues long. Germline CDR1 reads SNHLY; CDR2 reads FYNNEI. The J segment lost 7 bases and the V segment lost 7 bases, leaving 8 bases of the junction unmatched. CDR3 in DNA: TGTGCCAGCACCCTGGGACAGGGGGATGGTGAAGCTTTCTTT. This encodes CASTLGQGDGEAFF.

This clone has just one count. V usage is TRBV6-5 and J usage is TRBJ1-3; D not certain. V was shortened by 9 bases and J by 0 bases, with 6 bases between the two germline ends. CDR3 length equals 12 residues. Germline lookup yields CDR1 MNHEY and CDR2 SVGAGI. This chain's CDR3 is CASRSSGNTIYF. CDR3 DNA sequence: TGTGCCAGTCGTAGCTCTGGAAACACCATATATTTT.

The J gene is TRBJ1-2, the V gene TRBV27, with a possible D match to TRBD1 (5 bases). Trimming removed 5 bases at V and 8 bases at J, with 21 bases between. Per the germline V gene, CDR1 is MNHEY and CDR2 is SMNVEV (reference sequence). The CDR3 is 15 amino acids. CDR3 amino acids: CASSPFSDNLSGYTF. The CDR3 bases are TGTGCCAGCAGTCCATTCTCGGACAACCTTTCGGGCTACACCTTC.

The V gene is TRBV28, the J gene TRBJ2-1, with 14 positions matching TRBD2. Germline CDR1 reads MDHEN; CDR2 reads SYDVKM. This CDR3 has 14 amino acids. CDR3 sequence (DNA): TGTACTTCGAGGACTAGCGGGAGGATCAATGAGCAGTTCTTC. Translation: CTSRTSGRINEQFF.

The genes are TRBV10-3 and TRBJ2-1, with D perhaps TRBD1 (6 bases). The CDR3 consists of 13 residues. The germline V gene has CDR1 ENHRY and CDR2 SYGVKD. The ends were cut back, 2 bases at V and 6 bases at J, with 8 bases in the middle. The CDR3 bases are TGTGCCATCAGTGAGCAGGGGCCCAATGAGCAGTTCTTC. As protein: CAISEQGPNEQFF.

V usage is TRBV6-5 and J usage is TRBJ2-3, with 9 positions matching TRBD1. The germline CDR1 and CDR2 sequences are MNHEY and SVGAGI. The CDR3 spans 15 residues. The J segment lost 0 bases and the V segment lost 6 bases, leaving 4 bases of the junction unmatched. The CDR3 loop reads CASRRQGVSTDTQYF. CDR3 in DNA: TGTGCCAGCAGACGACAGGGGGTTAGCACAGATACGCAGTATTTT.

V and J are TRBV5-5 and TRBJ1-1; tentatively, D is TRBD1 (6 bases). The CDR3 has 15 residues. Germline V gives CDR1 SGHKS, CDR2 YYEKEE (reference sequence). Trimming removed 6 bases from V and 0 bases from J, with 15 bases in between. CDR3 in DNA: TGTGCCAGCAAATTCGAGACAGGCCTGAACACTGAAGCTTTCTTT. Encoded protein: CASKFETGLNTEAFF.

This chain links TRBV9 with TRBJ2-1; D might be TRBD1 (5 bases). Per germline, CDR1 SGDLS and CDR2 YYNGEE. The CDR3 runs to 16 residues. The V gene lost 1 base and the J gene lost 0 bases, with 11 bases spanning the gap. The CDR3 sequence: CASSVQGGGSYNEQFF. The DNA of the CDR3 is TGTGCCAGCAGCGTACAGGGTGGTGGCTCCTACAATGAGCAGTTCTTC.

The CDR3, as DNA: TGTGCCAGCAGTCCAGCCGGTTGGGTACAGACCAACAATGAGCAGTTCTTC. Its translation: CASSPAGWVQTNNEQFF. The chain links TRBV27 to TRBJ2-1; the D is unclear. Trimming shortened V by 5 bases and J by 5 bases, and 22 bases separated the two germline ends. The CDR3 is 17 amino acids. CDR1 is MNHEY and CDR2 is SMNVEV in the germline V gene (reference sequence).

The CDR3 sequence is CASSGRGNTIYF. For the CDR3, the DNA is TGTGCCAGCAGCGGCAGGGGAAACACCATATATTTT. The genes are TRBV21-1 and TRBJ1-3; the table's D call of TRBD1 was not tested on the DNA. TRBV21-1 is labeled a pseudogene. The CDR3 sequence is 12 residues long.

The chain couples TRBV5-1 to TRBJ1-1; D not resolved. Trimming took off 6 bases at V and 3 bases at J, with 30 bases between the two ends. The CDR3 length is 19 residues. From germline, CDR1 is SGHRS and CDR2 YFSETQ. The CDR3 DNA sequence: TGCGCCAGCAAGGAACAGCCCTCCCGGCAGACGCTTCCGGACACTGAAGCTTTCTTT. Protein: CASKEQPSRQTLPDTEAFF. Combining the CDR3 with reference TRBV5-1 and TRBJ1-1 gives the whole variable domain KAGVTQTPRYLIKTRGQQVTLSCSPISGHRSVSWYQQTPGQGLQFLFEYFSETQRNKGNFPGRFSGRQFSNSRSEMNVSTLELGDSALYLCASKEQPSRQTLPDTEAFFGQGTRLTVV.

The chain uses TRBV27 and TRBJ2-2, with TRBD1 matching 10 bases. This CDR3 has 16 residues. V was pared by 3 bases and J by 5 bases, with 6 bases of the junction left unmatched. From germline, CDR1 is MNHEY and CDR2 SMNVEV (reference sequence). In DNA form, the CDR3 reads TGTGCCAGCAGTTTTGGGACAGGGGCGTGGACCGGGGAGCTGTTTTTT. This encodes CASSFGTGAWTGELFF.

The rearrangement uses TRBV7-9 and TRBJ2-1, with 13 nucleotides matching TRBD2. Germline-derived CDR1 and CDR2 are SEHNR and FQNEAQ (reference sequence). J was trimmed by 7 bases and V by 1 base; bases with no gene match: 4. This CDR3 comprises 16 residues. The CDR3 DNA follows: TGTGCCAGCAGCTTAGGAGGGACTAGCGGGATGAATGAGCAGTTCTTC. Translating gives CASSLGGTSGMNEQFF.

The chain employs TRBV10-3 and TRBJ1-5; D is possibly TRBD1 (6 bases). From germline, CDR1 is ENHRY and CDR2 SYGVKD. The CDR3 spans 13 residues. The ends were cut back, 5 bases at V and 3 bases at J, with 8 bases in the middle. The CDR3 is CAISRQANQPQHF. CDR3 coding DNA: TGTGCCATCAGTAGACAGGCCAATCAGCCCCAGCATTTT.

V usage is TRBV3-1 (or the pseudogene TRBV3-2) and J usage is TRBJ1-2; 7 bases are shared with TRBD1. CDR1 and CDR2 (germline): LGHDT, YNNKEL (reference sequence). The ends lost 4 bases at V and 7 bases at J; junction bases unmatched: 12. The CDR3 sequence is 15 residues long. The CDR3 loop is CASSPLGTAEFGYTF. DNA of the CDR3: TGTGCCAGCAGCCCTTTGGGGACAGCGGAATTTGGCTACACCTTC.

The gene calls are TRBV5-1 and TRBJ2-7; D possibly corresponds to TRBD1 (5 bases). Looked up from germline, CDR1 is SGHRS and CDR2 is YFSETQ. Trimming took off 0 bases at V and 5 bases at J, with 9 bases between the two ends. This CDR3 region has 13 residues. The CDR3 sequence is CASSLAPGNEQYF. CDR3 coding DNA: TGCGCCAGCAGCTTGGCCCCAGGGAACGAGCAGTACTTC. The full variable domain, completed using reference TRBV5-1 and TRBJ2-7, is KAGVTQTPRYLIKTRGQQVTLSCSPISGHRSVSWYQQTPGQGLQFLFEYFSETQRNKGNFPGRFSGRQFSNSRSEMNVSTLELGDSALYLCASSLAPGNEQYFGPGTRLTVT.